The entry that follows covers one TCR beta chain sequence. Its antigen remains unknown. cDNA serving as the sequencing template came from extracted, reverse transcribed RNA. The repertoire was sequenced with immunoSEQ multiplex PCR; TCRdb's copy has only in-frame clones and lacks some. Counted here are more than 85,000 clones, approximately 66% occurring once; the ten biggest clones make up roughly a sixth. These data belong to a study of CD8+ T cells in alopecia areata. Whole-study results and caveats: Uncertainty remains about how baseline CD8+ expansion links to response, with one nonresponder.

This sample's treatment: oral pan-JAK inhibitor, 5-10 mg twice daily. Germline loops: CDR1 LNHNV, CDR2 YYDKDF (reference sequence). V lost 2 bases and J 0 bases, leaving 10 bases between the germline ends. The CDR3 has 15 amino acids. The sequences come from CD8+ T cells sorted from blood, collected at week 4, from a patient treated with tofacitinib. This TCR came from a human donor with alopecia areata. The chain combines TRBV15 with TRBJ2-5; D is unresolved. The CDR3 region is CATSRSRTYQETQYF. CDR3 bases: TGTGCCACCAGCAGATCACGAACATACCAAGAGACCCAGTACTTC.